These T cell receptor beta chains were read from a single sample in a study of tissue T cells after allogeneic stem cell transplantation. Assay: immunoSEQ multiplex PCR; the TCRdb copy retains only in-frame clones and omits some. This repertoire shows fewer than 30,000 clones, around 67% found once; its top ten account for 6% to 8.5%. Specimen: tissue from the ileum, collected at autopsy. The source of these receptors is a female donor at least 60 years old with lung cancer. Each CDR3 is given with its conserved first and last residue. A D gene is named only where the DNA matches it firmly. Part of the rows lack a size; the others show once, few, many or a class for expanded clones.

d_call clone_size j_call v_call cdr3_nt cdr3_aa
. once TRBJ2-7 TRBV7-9 TGTGCCAGCAGCCTGACCCGGGACGGCATCTACGAGCAGTACTTC CASSLTRDGIYEQYF
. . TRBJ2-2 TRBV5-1 TGCGCCAGCAGGGTGGAAACGAACACCGGGGAGCTGTTTTTT CASRVETNTGELFF
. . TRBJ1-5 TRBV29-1 TGCAGCGTCCCCGAACTCCGGGGCCTCAATCAGCCCCAGCATTTT CSVPELRGLNQPQHF
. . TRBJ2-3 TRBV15 TGTGCCACCAGCACTACGGGACTCTTTCAGTCAAGCACAGATACGCAGTATTTT CATSTTGLFQSSTDTQYF
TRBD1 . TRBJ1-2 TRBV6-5 TGTGCCAGCATCCCGAGGGGGCAGGGGAGATTTGGCTACACCTTC CASIPRGQGRFGYTF
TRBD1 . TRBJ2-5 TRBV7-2 TGTGCCAGCAGCGTAGGGACAGGGCGTCAAGAGACCCAGTACTTC CASSVGTGRQETQYF
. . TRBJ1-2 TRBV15 TGTGCCACCAGCAGAGATGGCAGGGGAAGGTCGAACTATGGCTACACCTTC CATSRDGRGRSNYGYTF
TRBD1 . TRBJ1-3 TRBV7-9 TGTGCCAGCAGCTCGGGACAGCCGAGCTCTGGAAACACCATATATTTT CASSSGQPSSGNTIYF
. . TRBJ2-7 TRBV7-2 TGTGCCAGCAGCTTCCACCTCGAGCAGTACTTC CASSFHLEQYF
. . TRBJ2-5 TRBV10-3 TGTGCCATCAGGGAGGGGGGTAGCCTGGAGACCCAGTACTTC CAIREGGSLETQYF
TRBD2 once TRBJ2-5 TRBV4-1 TGCGCCAGCAGCCAAACTAGCGGGGGGGCCAGTGAGACCCAGTACTTC CASSQTSGGASETQYF
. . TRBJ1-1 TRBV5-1 TGCGCCAGCAGCCCGACGGTGGGGAGGTACACTGAAGCTTTCTTT CASSPTVGRYTEAFF
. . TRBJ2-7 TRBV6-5 TGTGCCAGCAGTTTTTCCAGCGGACTCAACTCCTACGAGCAGTACTTC CASSFSSGLNSYEQYF
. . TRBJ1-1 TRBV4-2 TGTGCCAGCAGCCAGACCGCCCAGGGGTTCCCCACTGAAGCTTTCTTT CASSQTAQGFPTEAFF
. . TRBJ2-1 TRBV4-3 TGCGCCAGCAGCCAAGGCTTCCACAATGAGCAGTTCTTC CASSQGFHNEQFF
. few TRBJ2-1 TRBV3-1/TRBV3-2 TGTGCCAGCAGCCCTTCCAATGGCGGGCCCGCCAATGAGCAGTTCTTC CASSPSNGGPANEQFF
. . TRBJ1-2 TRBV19 TGTGCCAGTACTGGGGTAGCAGCCTATGGCTACACCTTC CASTGVAAYGYTF
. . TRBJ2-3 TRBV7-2 TGTGCCAGCAGCCGATCATCAGCGCAGTATTTT CASSRSSAQYF
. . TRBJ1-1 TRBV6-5 TGTGCCAGCAGGGGCGGGGACGGCGTAACTTTGAAAGCTTTCTTT CASRGGDGVTLKAFF
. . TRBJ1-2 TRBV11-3 TGTGCCAGCAGCTTAGATATGGTCAGTGGCTACACCTTC CASSLDMVSGYTF
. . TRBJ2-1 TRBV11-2 TGTGCCAGCAGCTTTAGAGGGGCCCAGCAGTTCTTC CASSFRGAQQFF
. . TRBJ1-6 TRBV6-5 TGTGCCAGCAGTTACCGGTCGAATTCACCCCTCCACTTT CASSYRSNSPLHF
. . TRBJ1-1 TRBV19 TGTGCCAGTAGTAGAGACAGGCAGAGGACTGAAGCTTTCTTT CASSRDRQRTEAFF
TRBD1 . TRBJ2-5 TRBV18 TGTGCCAGCTCACCGGGACAGGGGGCGGGAGAGACCCAGTACTTC CASSPGQGAGETQYF
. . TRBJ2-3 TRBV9 TGTGCCAGCAGCGTGGGGGGAGTGAGCACAGATACGCAGTATTTT CASSVGGVSTDTQYF
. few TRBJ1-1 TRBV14 TGTGCCAGCAGCCAAGCGGGTATGAACACTGAAGCTTTCTTT CASSQAGMNTEAFF
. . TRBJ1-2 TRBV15 TGTGCCACCAGCAGAGATCCCTATGACTATGGCTACACCTTC CATSRDPYDYGYTF
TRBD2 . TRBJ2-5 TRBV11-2 TGTGCCAGCAGCCCCGGGACTAGCGGGAGATTCGAAGTAGAGACCCAGTACTTC CASSPGTSGRFEVETQYF
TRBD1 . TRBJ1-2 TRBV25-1 TGTGCCAGCAGTGACATGGACAGGGGCGGCTACACCTTC CASSDMDRGGYTF
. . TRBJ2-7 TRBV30 TGTGCCTGGAGTGGGCTTGCCGCCCACGAGCAGTACTTC CAWSGLAAHEQYF
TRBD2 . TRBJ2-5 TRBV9 TGTGCCAGCAGCGCGGGACTAGCGCCACTAGTGGAGACCCAGTACTTC CASSAGLAPLVETQYF
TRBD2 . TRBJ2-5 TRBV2 TGTGCCAGCAGTGCTAGCGGTCAAGAGACCCAGTACTTC CASSASGQETQYF
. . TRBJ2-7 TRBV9 TGTGCCAGCAGCCGCGGTGGTCCCTACGAGCAGTACTTC CASSRGGPYEQYF
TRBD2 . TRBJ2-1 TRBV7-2 TGTGCCAGCAGCTTATCGCGGGAGGGCCACAATGAGCAGTTCTTC CASSLSREGHNEQFF
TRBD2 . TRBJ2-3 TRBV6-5 TGTGCCAGCAGTTGGCGGGGGGGCCAGGGAGATACGCAGTATTTT CASSWRGGQGDTQYF
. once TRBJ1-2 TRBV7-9 TGTGCCAGCAGCCGACCATGGACGTCGAACTATGGCTACACCTTC CASSRPWTSNYGYTF
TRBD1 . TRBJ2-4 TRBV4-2 TGTGCCAGCAGCCAACCCGGGACAGGGAACAAAAACATTCAGTACTTC CASSQPGTGNKNIQYF
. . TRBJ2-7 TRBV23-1 TGCGCCAGCAGTCTCCCCCTTTTCAAGCAGTACTTC CASSLPLFKQYF
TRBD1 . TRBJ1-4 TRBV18 TGTGCCAGCTCACCACCGTCACAGGGGGGAGAAAAACTGTTTTTT CASSPPSQGGEKLFF
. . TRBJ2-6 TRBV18 TGTGCCAGCTCACCACAAGCAGGGACGACTGGGGCCAACGTCCTGACTTTC CASSPQAGTTGANVLTF
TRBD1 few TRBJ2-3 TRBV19 TGTGCCAGTAGGAGGGACAGAACTAGCACAGATACGCAGTATTTT CASRRDRTSTDTQYF
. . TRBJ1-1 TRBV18 TGTGCCAGCTCACCGGTACGTTTTGAAGCTTTCTTT CASSPVRFEAFF
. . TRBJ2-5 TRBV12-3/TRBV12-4 TGTGCCAGCAGTAAGGGTGAGACCCAGTACTTC CASSKGETQYF
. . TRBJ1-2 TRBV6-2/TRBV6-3 TGTGCCAGCAGTGATCGGACCTTCGGCGGCTACACCTTC CASSDRTFGGYTF
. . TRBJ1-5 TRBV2 TGTGCCAGCAGTGACAGGCTCTCCTCCGGGCCCCAGCATTTT CASSDRLSSGPQHF
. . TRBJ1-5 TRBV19 TGTGCCAGTAGTATTAGTGGACGGACGAATCAGCCCCAGCATTTT CASSISGRTNQPQHF
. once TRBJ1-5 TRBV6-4 TGTGCCAGCAGTGTGTTCAGCAATCAGCCCCAGCATTTT CASSVFSNQPQHF
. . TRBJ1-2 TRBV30 TGTGCCTGCCATCCCACTGGGGCAGGAGGGGGCTACACCTTC CACHPTGAGGGYTF
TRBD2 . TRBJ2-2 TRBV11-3 TGTGCCAGCAGCTACCAAACGGGAGGGTGGGACACCGGGGAGCTGTTTTTT CASSYQTGGWDTGELFF
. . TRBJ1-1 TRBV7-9 TGTGCCAGCAGCTCAGCAGGGGTCAGCACTGAAGCTTTCTTT CASSSAGVSTEAFF
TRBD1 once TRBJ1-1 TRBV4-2 TGTGCCAGCAGCCGATATAACAGGGGGCACACTGAAGCTTTCTTT CASSRYNRGHTEAFF
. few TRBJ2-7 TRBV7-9 TGTGCCAGCAGCCCCCAAACAGGGAGGCCCTACGAGCAGTACTTC CASSPQTGRPYEQYF
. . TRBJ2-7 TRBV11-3 TGTGCCAGCAGCTTCGCCCGGAGTTCCCACGAGCAGTACTTC CASSFARSSHEQYF
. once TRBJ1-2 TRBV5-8 TGTGCCAGCAGCTTTCCGGCGGCGGGCTATGGCTACACCTTC CASSFPAAGYGYTF
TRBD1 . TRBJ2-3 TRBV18 TGTGCCAGCTCACCTAAACAGGGGGATGGAGATACGCAGTATTTT CASSPKQGDGDTQYF